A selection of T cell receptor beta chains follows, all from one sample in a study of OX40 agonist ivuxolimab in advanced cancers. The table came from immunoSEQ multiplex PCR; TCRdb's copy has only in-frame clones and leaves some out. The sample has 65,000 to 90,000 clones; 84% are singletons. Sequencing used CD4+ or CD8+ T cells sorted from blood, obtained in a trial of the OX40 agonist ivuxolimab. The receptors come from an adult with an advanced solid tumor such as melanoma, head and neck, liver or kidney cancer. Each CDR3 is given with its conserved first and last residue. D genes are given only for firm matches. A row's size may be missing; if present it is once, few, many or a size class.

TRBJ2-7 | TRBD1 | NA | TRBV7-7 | CASSIGTAYEQYF | TGTGCCAGCAGCATCGGGACAGCTTACGAGCAGTACTTC
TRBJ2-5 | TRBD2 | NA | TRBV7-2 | CASSLGTSGSSQETQYF | TGTGCCAGCAGCCTGGGGACTAGCGGGTCCTCCCAAGAGACCCAGTACTTC
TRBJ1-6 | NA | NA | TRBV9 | CASSESLSGNSPLHF | TGTGCCAGCAGCGAGAGCTTATCGGGTAATTCACCCCTCCACTTT
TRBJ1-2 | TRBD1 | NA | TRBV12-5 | CASGTGAGGYTF | TGTGCTAGTGGCACAGGGGCAGGAGGCTACACCTTC
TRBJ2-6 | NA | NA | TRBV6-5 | CASSFQSSGANVLTF | TGTGCCAGCAGTTTTCAATCATCTGGGGCCAACGTCCTGACTTTC
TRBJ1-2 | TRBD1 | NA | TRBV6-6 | CASRPRRTGGVYGYTF | TGTGCCAGCAGACCCCGACGGACAGGGGGGGTCTATGGCTACACCTTC
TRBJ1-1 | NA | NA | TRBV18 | CASSPREMGANTEAFF | TGTGCCAGCTCACCACGCGAGATGGGAGCGAACACTGAAGCTTTCTTT
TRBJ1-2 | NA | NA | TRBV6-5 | CASSRRGVGDGYTF | TGTGCCAGCAGTCGCCGGGGCGTGGGGGATGGCTACACCTTC
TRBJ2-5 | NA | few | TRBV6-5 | CASSYRRAGEMETQYF | TGTGCCAGCAGTTATCGGCGGGCAGGGGAGATGGAGACCCAGTACTTC
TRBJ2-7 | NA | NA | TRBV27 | CASSLAGYEQYF | TGTGCCAGCAGTTTAGCCGGATACGAGCAGTACTTC
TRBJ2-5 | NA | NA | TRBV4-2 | CASSKLATETQYF | TGTGCCAGCAGCAAGCTAGCGACAGAGACCCAGTACTTC
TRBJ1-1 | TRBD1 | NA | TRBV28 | CASTKTGYGEAFF | TGTGCCAGCACCAAGACAGGGTACGGTGAAGCTTTCTTT